The clone carrying this T cell receptor (beta chain) was found a few times. What it recognizes is unknown. Each CDR3 protein is one row after TCRdb ran MiXCR on the reads. In the table there are under 200,000 distinct CDR3 sequences, roughly 9% of which are singletons. The data derive from a study of T cell repertoires in cytomegalovirus infection. Study-wide context: Based on public TCR beta signatures, there were indications of CMV infection and of a matching HLA type. Study-level results: Within the response measured ex vivo, HLA-C-restricted CMV-specific TCR beta clonotypes were dominant. CMV carriers having the relevant HLA were flagged by cumulative public TCR beta family frequency.

This CDR3 region has 14 residues. Germline CDR1 is MNHEY and CDR2 is SVGAGI. The junction had 4 bases not matched to a gene; V was cut back by 7 bases and J by 0 bases. The material sequenced was PBMCs. The TCR sequence derives from a human donor in good health (CMV status not recorded). Some clones in this sample may be carry-over from other donors' samples. The V gene is TRBV6-5, the J gene TRBJ1-1; 8 bases line up with TRBD1. CDR3 DNA sequence: TGTGCCAGCATCGACAGGGGCATGAACACTGAAGCTTTCTTT. It yields the protein CASIDRGMNTEAFF.